The 3 T cell receptor beta chains in this list originate from one sample, sequenced in a study of cytomegalovirus exposure and HLA in healthy donors. Produced via immunoSEQ multiplex PCR; TCRdb's table is partial and in-frame only. The data show 220,000 or so clones, approximately 83% seen once. The sample consisted of PBMCs. Receptors originate from a woman aged 30 to 39 in good health and CMV-seropositive.

V is TRBV27 and J is TRBJ2-7; the D is unclear. V was shortened by 7 bases and J by 2 bases, with 12 bases between the two germline ends. The CDR3 sequence is 13 residues long. CDR1 and CDR2 from the germline V gene are MNHEY and SMNVEV (reference sequence). The CDR3 is CASISWTPYEQYF. The DNA for the CDR3 is TGTGCCAGCATCTCCTGGACCCCCTACGAGCAGTACTTC.

CDR3: CASSFPGLRGEAFF. The CDR3 DNA reads as TGTGCCAGCAGTTTCCCGGGGTTGAGGGGTGAAGCTTTCTTT. This chain links TRBV28 with TRBJ1-1, with TRBD1 as a possible D gene (5 bases). CDR1 and CDR2 from the germline V gene are MDHEN and SYDVKM. Trimming pared 3 bases from V and 7 bases from J, leaving 15 bases between. CDR3 length equals 14 residues. Filled out from reference TRBV28 and TRBJ1-1, the complete variable domain reads DVKVTQSSRYLVKRTGEKVFLECVQDMDHENMFWYRQDPGLGLRLIYFSYDVKMKEKGDIPEGYSVSREKKERFSLILESASTNQTSMYLCASSFPGLRGEAFFGQGTRLTVV.

Of note for this clone: The same CDR3 arises from other DNA sequences in this sample as well. The gene calls are TRBV29-1 and TRBJ2-6, with D possibly TRBD1 on 5 matching bases. Germline V gene sequence: CDR1 SQVTM, CDR2 ANQGSEA. V was shortened by 0 bases and J by 0 bases, with 9 bases between the two germline ends. This CDR3 comprises 16 residues. CDR3 sequence reads: CSVEEGRNSGANVLTF. CDR3 DNA sequence: TGCAGCGTTGAAGAGGGGCGAAACTCTGGGGCCAACGTCCTGACTTTC.